Listed here are 24 T cell receptor beta chains from one sample, sequenced in a study of blood T cell repertoires in COVID-19. The method was immunoSEQ multiplex PCR; TCRdb's version includes in-frame clones alone and lacks a portion of them. The table lists tens of thousands of clones, around 86% of them singletons. The sequenced sample was peripheral blood. The source is a human donor in a cohort sampled during active COVID-19.

The chain has TRBV5-1 and TRBJ1-3; D perhaps matches TRBD1 (6 bases). The ends were cut back, 7 bases at V and 0 bases at J, with 14 bases in the middle. CDR3 length equals 15 residues. The germline gives CDR1 SGHRS, CDR2 YFSETQ. The CDR3 nucleotides are TGCGCCAGCCGACAGGCGCCGAGCTCTGGAAACACCATATATTTT. Amino acid sequence: CASRQAPSSGNTIYF.

This chain links TRBV28 with TRBJ1-3; D gene unclear. Trimming pared 3 bases from V and 2 bases from J, leaving 8 bases between. This CDR3 comprises 14 residues. Germline CDR1 MDHEN, CDR2 SYDVKM. The CDR3 reads CASSFPNAGNTIYF. The CDR3 DNA reads TGTGCCAGCAGTTTCCCCAATGCTGGAAACACCATATATTTT.

The V call is TRBV4-3, the J call TRBJ1-5; D possibly corresponds to TRBD1 (6 bases). This CDR3 is built from 15 residues. The V end lost 0 bases, the J end lost 6 bases, and 12 bases lay between the germline ends. Looked up from germline, CDR1 is LGHNA and CDR2 is YSLEER. The CDR3 coding sequence is TGCGCCAGCAGCCAAGATTGGGGGGGCGGTCAGCCCCAGCATTTT. Residues: CASSQDWGGGQPQHF.

This clone appeared a few times. The chain combines TRBV18 with TRBJ2-3; 10 nucleotides line up with TRBD2. CDR3 length: 17 amino acids. The ends lost 3 bases at V and 8 bases at J; junction bases unmatched: 14. The germline CDR1 and CDR2 sequences are KGHSH and LQKENI. The CDR3 loop reads CASSPRTSGVTPATQYF. CDR3 nucleotide sequence: TGTGCCAGCTCACCTCGGACTAGCGGAGTGACCCCCGCTACGCAGTATTTT.

The V call is TRBV30, the J call TRBJ1-2; the D is unclear. The germline V gene encodes CDR1 GTSNPN and CDR2 SVGIG (reference sequence). The CDR3 totals 12 residues. Between the trimmed V and J ends, which lost 3 bases and 0 bases, there was a span of 5 bases. The CDR3 region is CAWRAANYGYTF. CDR3 DNA sequence: TGTGCCTGGAGGGCCGCTAACTATGGCTACACCTTC.

The chain is built from TRBV7-2 and TRBJ2-1; D is ambiguous. In germline, CDR1 is SGHTA, CDR2 FQGNSA. Trimming cost V 5 bases and J 6 bases, with 8 bases left between them. The CDR3 is made up of 12 amino acids. CDR3: CASSLSRNEQFF. CDR3 nucleotides: TGTGCCAGCAGCCTGAGTCGCAATGAGCAGTTCTTC.

This chain links TRBV28 with TRBJ2-7, with D hard to call. The CDR3 has 14 amino acids. CDR1 is MDHEN, CDR2 SYDVKM, per germline. Trimming shortened V by 3 bases and J by 2 bases, and 11 bases separated the two germline ends. CDR3 coding DNA: TGTGCCAGCAGTTTCCGGCGGCAAGCCTACGAGCAGTACTTC. Protein sequence: CASSFRRQAYEQYF.

This chain uses TRBV2 with TRBJ1-1, with 8 bases that match TRBD1. Germline trimming cut 7 bases from V and 5 bases from J; bases unmatched to any gene: 9. The V gene's germline CDR1 is SNHLY and CDR2 FYNNEI. The CDR3 is 14 residues long. The CDR3 sequence is CASTRDRGRTEAFF. The CDR3 DNA is TGTGCCAGCACCAGAGACAGGGGAAGGACTGAAGCTTTCTTT.

The V call is TRBV4-1, the J call TRBJ1-2; weak D call: TRBD1 (6 bases). There are 14 residues in the CDR3. Trimming left V 0 bases short and J 6 bases short, with 11 bases between. Germline V gene lookup returns CDR1 MGHRA and CDR2 YSYEKL. Here the CDR3 reads CASSQEYRDHGYTF. In nucleotides, the CDR3 is TGCGCCAGCAGCCAAGAGTACAGGGATCATGGCTACACCTTC.

V is TRBV27 and J is TRBJ2-7; the D is unclear. With 5 bases removed from V and 3 bases from J, the gap between germline ends came to 11 bases. Per the germline V gene, CDR1 is MNHEY and CDR2 is SMNVEV (reference sequence). The CDR3 loop spans 13 amino acids. The chain's CDR3 is CASSPNINYEQYF. The DNA for the CDR3 is TGTGCCAGCAGTCCAAACATAAACTACGAGCAGTACTTC.

This sequence joins TRBV30 and TRBJ1-4, with D perhaps matching TRBD1 (5 bases). The germline V gene has CDR1 GTSNPN and CDR2 SVGIG (reference sequence). The ends were cut back, 2 bases at V and 7 bases at J, with 14 bases in the middle. The CDR3 sequence is 14 residues long. The CDR3 DNA sequence: TGTGCCTGGAGTTATTGGGGGGGAGGTGAAAAACTGTTTTTT. It encodes CAWSYWGGGEKLFF.

The genes are TRBV29-1 and TRBJ1-2; 7 bases agree with TRBD1. CDR3 size: 12 residues. Germline V lookup: CDR1 SQVTM, CDR2 ANQGSEA. Germline trimming cut 4 bases from V and 2 bases from J; bases unmatched to any gene: 1. The CDR3 bases are TGCAGCGTTGGACAGGGAAACTATGGCTACACCTTC. Its protein product is CSVGQGNYGYTF. Complete variable domain (other parts from reference TRBV29-1 and TRBJ1-2): SAVISQKPSRDICQRGTSLTIQCQVDSQVTMMFWYRQQPGQSLTLIATANQGSEATYESGFVIDKFPISRPNLTFSTLTVSNMSPEDSSIYLCSVGQGNYGYTFGSGTRLTVV.

The chain recombines TRBV27 with TRBJ2-1; 10 bases line up with TRBD1. Per the germline V gene, CDR1 is MNHEY and CDR2 is SMNVEV (reference sequence). CDR3 length: 17 amino acids. The junction had 13 bases not matched to a gene; V was cut back by 6 bases and J by 5 bases. The DNA of the CDR3 is TGTGCCAGCAGGAAGCCCTTCGCCGGGACAGGGGACAATGAGCAGTTCTTC. Its translation: CASRKPFAGTGDNEQFF.

The rearrangement links TRBV19 to TRBJ2-1, with TRBD1 matching over 9 bases. The length of the CDR3 is 14 residues. Looked up from germline, CDR1 is LNHDA and CDR2 is SQIVND (reference sequence). V was clipped by 4 bases and J by 9 bases; unmatched bases: 7. The CDR3 nucleotides read TGTGCCAGTAGTAATCACAGGGGGCGGGCTGAGCAGTTCTTC. This codes for CASSNHRGRAEQFF.

The chain recombines TRBV29-1 with TRBJ2-3; 10 bases line up with TRBD2. J gave up 0 bases and V 3 bases, and 6 bases lay outside the gene matches. This CDR3 contains 16 residues. Germline CDR1 is SQVTM and CDR2 is ANQGSEA. The CDR3 DNA reads as TGCAGCGTTGAGGGGCAGCGGGAGGGTAGCACAGATACGCAGTATTTT. Translated: CSVEGQREGSTDTQYF.

The gene calls are TRBV27 and TRBJ1-5; perhaps TRBD1 as D (6 bases). Trimming removed 6 bases from V and 0 bases from J, with 12 bases in between. This CDR3 region has 15 residues. CDR1 MNHEY and CDR2 SMNVEV come from the germline V gene (reference sequence). For the CDR3, the DNA is TGTGCCAGCAGCTCGGACAGCAATAGCAATCAGCCCCAGCATTTT. Amino acids: CASSSDSNSNQPQHF.

The chain has TRBV5-1 and TRBJ1-3; the D gene is possibly TRBD1 (6 bases). V lost 4 bases to trimming and J lost 4 bases, with 18 bases between them. Per the germline V gene, CDR1 is SGHRS and CDR2 is YFSETQ. The CDR3 is 16 residues long. The CDR3: CASSDGGTPRGNTIYF. The CDR3 coding sequence is TGCGCCAGCAGCGATGGTGGGACACCGAGGGGAAACACCATATATTTT. Full variable domain (rest looked up from reference TRBV5-1 and TRBJ1-3): KAGVTQTPRYLIKTRGQQVTLSCSPISGHRSVSWYQQTPGQGLQFLFEYFSETQRNKGNFPGRFSGRQFSNSRSEMNVSTLELGDSALYLCASSDGGTPRGNTIYFGEGSWLTVV.

The V call is TRBV15, the J call TRBJ1-5; D is possibly TRBD1 (6 bases). The CDR3 spans 15 residues. Germline V lookup: CDR1 LNHNV, CDR2 YYDKDF (reference sequence). Trimming shortened V by 0 bases and J by 5 bases, and 11 bases separated the two germline ends. This chain's CDR3 is CATSRDPGVDQPQHF. DNA of the CDR3: TGTGCCACCAGCAGAGATCCAGGGGTAGATCAGCCCCAGCATTTT.

The genes are TRBV3-1 (or the pseudogene TRBV3-2) and TRBJ1-1; weak D call: TRBD1 (5 bases). The CDR3 contains 15 residues. From germline, CDR1 is LGHDT and CDR2 YNNKEL (reference sequence). V lost 0 bases to trimming and J lost 6 bases, with 14 bases between them. The CDR3 spells CASSQDSGGLAEAFF. The CDR3 nucleotides read TGTGCCAGCAGCCAAGATTCCGGGGGTCTAGCTGAAGCTTTCTTT.

The V and J genes are TRBV6-5 and TRBJ2-7; TRBD1 might be the D (6 bases). CDR1 and CDR2 from the germline V gene are MNHEY and SVGAGI. The V end was cut by 7 bases, the J end by 6 bases, with 16 bases between. This CDR3 contains 13 residues. The CDR3 loop is CASTGTPSSEQYF. CDR3 bases: TGTGCCAGCACTGGGACACCGTCTAGCGAGCAGTACTTC.

The genes are TRBV6-5 and TRBJ2-1; TRBD2 matches at 9 bases. The CDR3 is made up of 14 amino acids. J was trimmed by 3 bases and V by 7 bases; bases with no gene match: 4. Germline values: CDR1 MNHEY, CDR2 SVGAGI. The CDR3 nucleotides are TGTGCCAGCACCGGGACTAGCAGCTACAATGAGCAGTTCTTC. Translating gives CASTGTSSYNEQFF.

The rearrangement uses TRBV27 and TRBJ1-5; possible D gene TRBD1, 5 bases. V lost 6 bases to trimming and J lost 9 bases, with 18 bases between them. The germline CDR1 and CDR2 sequences are MNHEY and SMNVEV (reference sequence). This CDR3 has 14 residues. CDR3 region: CASSQLGGPGPQHF. The DNA for the CDR3 is TGTGCCAGCAGCCAGTTGGGGGGACCCGGGCCCCAGCATTTT.

This sequence joins TRBV10-2 and TRBJ2-3; a possible D gene is TRBD1 (6 bases). The length of the CDR3 is 14 residues. Deletions cut 8 bases from V and 6 bases from J, with 18 bases between. CDR1 is WSHSY and CDR2 is SAAADI in the germline V gene. The CDR3 DNA reads TGCGCCAGCGCAACCCCCAGGGGAACTGATACGCAGTATTTT. Protein: CASATPRGTDTQYF.

This chain links TRBV6-1 with TRBJ2-3, with 7 bases fitting TRBD2. V lost 1 base to trimming and J lost 1 base; unmatched junction nucleotides: 2. Germline loops: CDR1 MNHNS, CDR2 SASEGT. This CDR3 is 15 amino acids long. As DNA, the CDR3 is TGTGCCAGCAGTGAAGGGGGGGGTGGCACAGATACGCAGTATTTT. Protein sequence: CASSEGGGGTDTQYF.